This entry lists 18 T cell receptor beta chains sequenced from one sample in a study of control samples from healthy donors and cancer patients. Clones were read by immunoSEQ multiplex PCR, and TCRdb kept only the in-frame ones, dropping some. Of 100,000 to 150,000 clones in the sample, roughly 88% were seen once. Source material: blood. Source of these receptors: a man aged 50 to 59 in good health.

The chain recombines TRBV6-5 with TRBJ1-6, with 7 bases that match TRBD1. This CDR3 has 14 amino acids. Per germline, CDR1 MNHEY and CDR2 SVGAGI. The V gene end was trimmed by 7 bases and the J gene end by 7 bases; junction bases not matched to a gene: 7. The CDR3 sequence is CASNRGTVNSPLHF. CDR3 DNA: TGTGCCAGCAACCGCGGGACAGTAAATTCACCCCTCCACTTT.

Comment on this clone: This CDR3 is also generated by other DNA sequences in the sample. The chain recombines TRBV7-9 with TRBJ1-2; D is unclear. Per the germline V gene, CDR1 is SEHNR and CDR2 is FQNEAQ (reference sequence). The CDR3 has 13 residues. Trimming removed 1 base from V and 0 bases from J, with 3 bases in between. CDR3 nucleotides: TGTGCCAGCAGCTTAGTAGCTAACTATGGCTACACCTTC. This gives the protein CASSLVANYGYTF.

The rearrangement joins TRBV6-6 to TRBJ1-2; no reliable D call. CDR3 size: 13 residues. V lost 6 bases and J lost 1, with 9 bases in between. Germline CDR1 is MNHNY and CDR2 is SVGAGI (reference sequence). CDR3 amino acids: CASSPGDNYGYTF. The CDR3 nucleotides read TGTGCCAGCAGCCCAGGCGATAACTATGGCTACACCTTC.

The V gene is TRBV10-1, the J gene TRBJ2-3; 12 bases are a match to TRBD2. V shed 5 bases, J shed 0 bases, and the junction held 9 bases outside the gene matches. This CDR3 is 18 amino acids long. Germline values: CDR1 WNHNN, CDR2 SYGVQD (reference sequence). The CDR3 DNA is TGCGCCAGCAGTTCTTGGACTAGCGGGGATACTAGCACAGATACGCAGTATTTT. Protein sequence: CASSSWTSGDTSTDTQYF.

This clone was recorded once. The rearrangement joins TRBV5-6 to TRBJ1-1; TRBD1 matches at 8 bases. Trimming cost V 4 bases and J 5 bases; bases outside gene matches: 7. The CDR3 is 14 residues long. CDR1 is SGHDT and CDR2 is YYEEEE in the germline V gene. The CDR3 bases are TGTGCCAGCAGCCGCGACGACAGGGGAACTGAAGCTTTCTTT. Amino acid sequence: CASSRDDRGTEAFF.

This chain uses TRBV28 with TRBJ2-7; TRBD1 aligns across 7 bases. After removal of 5 bases from V and 3 bases from J, the junction contained 10 bases not matched to a gene. The CDR3 extends over 15 amino acids. Germline assignment: CDR1 MDHEN and CDR2 SYDVKM. CDR3 bases: TGTGCCAGCAGTGTCGGCTTCGGGACAGTCTACGAGCAGTACTTC. It codes for CASSVGFGTVYEQYF.

The V gene is TRBV7-9, the J gene TRBJ1-1, with unresolved D. The CDR3 is 13 amino acids. Looked up from germline, CDR1 is SEHNR and CDR2 is FQNEAQ (reference sequence). The V and J ends lost 3 bases and 7 bases respectively, with 12 bases between them. CDR3 sequence (DNA): TGTGCCAGCAGCTTCTTCCCCAAAAGTGAAGCTTTCTTT. This encodes CASSFFPKSEAFF.

This clone showed up just a few times. The V call is TRBV3-1 (or the pseudogene TRBV3-2), the J call TRBJ2-5; D might be TRBD2 (6 bases). Germline CDR1 reads LGHDT; CDR2 reads YNNKEL (reference sequence). The CDR3 runs to 15 residues. V lost 3 bases and J 4 bases, leaving 15 bases between the germline ends. CDR3 protein: CASSQGLKVRETQYF. The CDR3 DNA reads as TGTGCCAGCAGCCAGGGACTCAAGGTACGAGAGACCCAGTACTTC.

J is TRBJ1-6 and V is TRBV2; TRBD1 matches at 10 bases. V was clipped by 8 bases and J by 10 bases; unmatched bases: 14. Germline assignment: CDR1 SNHLY and CDR2 FYNNEI. CDR3 length equals 16 residues. The CDR3 spells CASCEGGRQGASPLHF. The DNA for the CDR3 is TGTGCCAGCTGCGAGGGCGGGAGACAGGGGGCGTCACCCCTCCACTTT.

The sample holds a few counts of this clone. The V and J genes are TRBV7-3 and TRBJ2-7, with a weak D call TRBD2 (6 bases). CDR1 is SGHTA, CDR2 FQGTGA, per germline. Trimming took off 2 bases at V and 5 bases at J, with 16 bases between the two ends. The CDR3 sequence is 15 residues long. CDR3 residues: CASSLLGGAINEQYF. As DNA, the CDR3 is TGTGCCAGCAGCTTATTAGGCGGGGCGATCAACGAGCAGTACTTC.

The sample holds a few counts of this clone. V gene TRBV15 combines with J gene TRBJ1-6, with D unresolved. V lost 0 bases and J lost 7, with 7 bases in between. Germline V lookup: CDR1 LNHNV, CDR2 YYDKDF (reference sequence). This CDR3 region has 14 residues. DNA of the CDR3: TGTGCCACCAGCAGAGATAGACCCAATTCACCCCTCCACTTT. It translates to CATSRDRPNSPLHF.

This clone was counted a few times. V is TRBV5-1 and J is TRBJ1-1; D is unclear. Per the germline V gene, CDR1 is SGHRS and CDR2 is YFSETQ. Trimming removed 0 bases at V and 0 bases at J, with 12 bases between. CDR3 length: 16 amino acids. CDR3 nucleotides: TGCGCCAGCAGCTTGGCCGAGAGCGGATTGAACACTGAAGCTTTCTTT. Residues: CASSLAESGLNTEAFF.

This chain connects TRBV29-1 to TRBJ1-2; 9 bases align to TRBD1. With V trimmed by 3 bases and J by 7 bases, 6 bases remained unmatched. Germline loops: CDR1 SQVTM, CDR2 ANQGSEA. This CDR3 spans 13 amino acids. CDR3 in DNA: TGCAGCGTTGAGGGACAGGGAATCCGTGGCTACACCTTC. As protein: CSVEGQGIRGYTF.

This clone appeared once. The chain combines TRBV5-6 with TRBJ1-2; maybe TRBD1 (6 bases). Trimming took 1 base from V and 5 from J, leaving 15 bases between them. Germline-derived CDR1 and CDR2 are SGHDT and YYEEEE. CDR3 length equals 15 residues. CDR3 region: CASSLPGAQGYGYTF. DNA for the CDR3: TGTGCCAGCAGCTTGCCGGGGGCGCAAGGGTATGGCTACACCTTC.

V and J are TRBV7-9 and TRBJ1-1; weak D call: TRBD1 (5 bases). The CDR3 extends over 14 amino acids. The germline gives CDR1 SEHNR, CDR2 FQNEAQ (reference sequence). V was trimmed by 0 bases and J by 5 bases, leaving 10 bases between them. The CDR3 protein is CASSLASGVTEAFF. The CDR3, as DNA: TGTGCCAGCAGCTTAGCGTCGGGGGTTACTGAAGCTTTCTTT.

This clone was observed once. The chain combines TRBV10-3 with TRBJ2-2; D remains unclear. Germline-derived CDR1 and CDR2 are ENHRY and SYGVKD. The CDR3 runs to 14 residues. V was cut by 2 bases and J by 2 bases, with 6 bases left in between. The CDR3 nucleotides read TGTGCCATCAGTGAGGAGATAAACACCGGGGAGCTGTTTTTT. Translating it yields CAISEEINTGELFF.

The J gene is TRBJ2-3, the V gene TRBV4-1, with D possibly TRBD2 on 5 matching bases. Looked up from germline, CDR1 is MGHRA and CDR2 is YSYEKL. The CDR3 covers 15 residues. V lost 0 bases and J lost 5, with 12 bases in between. CDR3 region: CASSQDSDGGDTQYF. The DNA for the CDR3 is TGCGCCAGCAGCCAAGATTCGGACGGAGGAGATACGCAGTATTTT.

This clone appeared a few times. An end of the junction does not agree with germline; a read error may underlie this. The chain has TRBV7-7 and TRBJ2-1; 8 nucleotides line up with TRBD1. Germline values: CDR1 SSHAT, CDR2 FNYEAQ (reference sequence). The CDR3 contains 16 residues. The CDR3 DNA reads as TGTGCTAGCAGCTTAGGTGGGCAGGGGGCAGGTGATGAGCAGTTCTTC. It yields the protein CASSLGGQGAGDEQFF.